The 16 T cell receptor beta chains listed next were all sequenced from one sample in a study of control samples from healthy donors and cancer patients. Libraries were prepared by immunoSEQ multiplex PCR; TCRdb keeps only in-frame clonotypes and omits some of them. This sample has approximately 150,000 clones, with roughly 95% found just once. Sequencing was carried out using blood. These receptors were obtained from a woman in her twenties or thirties in good health.

The chain recombines TRBV28 with TRBJ1-1, with D perhaps matching TRBD1 (6 bases). V was pared by 7 bases and J by 8 bases, with 17 bases between. From germline, CDR1 is MDHEN and CDR2 SYDVKM. This CDR3 contains 13 residues. The CDR3 sequence is CASNPGSQGEAFF. CDR3 DNA sequence: TGTGCCAGCAATCCGGGATCCCAGGGGGAAGCTTTCTTT.

The chain joins TRBV5-4 to TRBJ2-5; 8 nucleotides match TRBD1. The V gene end was trimmed by 4 bases and the J gene end by 4 bases; junction bases not matched to a gene: 6. Germline V lookup: CDR1 SGHNT, CDR2 YYREEE (reference sequence). This CDR3 comprises 14 residues. The CDR3 region has the DNA TGTGCCAGCAGCGTTTTACAGGGGGGAGAGACCCAGTACTTC. Encoded protein: CASSVLQGGETQYF. The full variable domain, completed using reference TRBV5-4 and TRBJ2-5, is ETGVTQSPTHLIKTRGQQVTLRCSSQSGHNTVSWYQQALGQGPQFIFQYYREEENGRGNFPPRFSGLQFPNYSSELNVNALELDDSALYLCASSVLQGGETQYFGPGTRLLVL.

The chain employs TRBV15 and TRBJ2-3, with 10 nucleotides matching TRBD2. The germline V gene has CDR1 LNHNV and CDR2 YYDKDF (reference sequence). Trimming took 5 bases from V and 6 from J; bases not matched to a gene: 8. CDR3 length: 15 residues. The CDR3: CATSAAGGPSDTQYF. The CDR3 DNA sequence: TGTGCCACCAGCGCAGCGGGAGGGCCGTCGGATACGCAGTATTTT.

The chain is built from TRBV9 and TRBJ2-7; 12 bases are a match to TRBD2. J gave up 4 bases and V 4 bases, and 6 bases lay outside the gene matches. Germline V gives CDR1 SGDLS, CDR2 YYNGEE. This CDR3 is built from 15 residues. This CDR3 reads CASSPRTSGKYEQYF. Written as DNA, the CDR3 is TGTGCCAGCAGCCCTAGGACTAGCGGGAAGTACGAGCAGTACTTC.

This clone has just one count. V and J are TRBV3-1 (or the pseudogene TRBV3-2) and TRBJ1-5, with D unresolved. The CDR3 is 13 amino acids. Trimming removed 3 bases from V and 3 bases from J, with 6 bases in between. Germline values: CDR1 LGHDT, CDR2 YNNKEL (reference sequence). The DNA of the CDR3 is TGTGCCAGCAGCCAGGGGAACAATCAGCCCCAGCATTTT. Translated: CASSQGNNQPQHF.

The chain joins TRBV29-1 to TRBJ1-4; the D gene is possibly TRBD1 (5 bases). The CDR3 spans 14 residues. Germline loops: CDR1 SQVTM, CDR2 ANQGSEA. V was trimmed by 8 bases and J by 0 bases, leaving 13 bases between them. As DNA, the CDR3 is TGCAGCATCTTGGGGCCCGCAACTAATGAAAAACTGTTTTTT. Translation: CSILGPATNEKLFF.

The CDR3 protein is CASSLDPYEQYF. CDR3 DNA sequence: TGTGCCAGCAGCTTAGACCCCTACGAGCAGTACTTC. V and J are TRBV11-2 and TRBJ2-7, with D hard to call. V was cut by 0 bases and J by 2 bases, with 2 bases left in between. Germline V CDR1 and CDR2: SGHAT, FQNNGV. CDR3 length: 12 amino acids.

This rearrangement joins TRBV29-1 to TRBJ2-7, with D perhaps matching TRBD1 (6 bases). V was trimmed by 4 bases and J by 0 bases, leaving 13 bases between them. The CDR3 is 14 residues long. Germline V gives CDR1 SQVTM, CDR2 ANQGSEA. This chain's CDR3 is CSVGPRGNSYEQYF. CDR3 DNA: TGCAGCGTTGGCCCCAGGGGCAACTCCTACGAGCAGTACTTC.

The V and J genes are TRBV28 and TRBJ2-5; D unclear. The CDR3 totals 13 residues. Deletions cut 6 bases from V and 5 bases from J, with 13 bases between. Germline values: CDR1 MDHEN, CDR2 SYDVKM. Here the CDR3 DNA reads TGTGCCAGCAGCCCCACCCCTCGGGAGACCCAGTACTTC. Its protein product is CASSPTPRETQYF.

This clone was seen a single time. V is TRBV30 and J is TRBJ1-1; D remains ambiguous. The germline CDR1 and CDR2 sequences are GTSNPN and SVGIG (reference sequence). Trimming shortened V by 2 bases and J by 11 bases, and 12 bases separated the two germline ends. The CDR3 is made up of 11 amino acids. The CDR3 spells CAWSPTPPAFF. The CDR3 DNA is TGTGCCTGGAGTCCTACCCCTCCGGCTTTCTTT.

The chain links TRBV19 to TRBJ1-4, with 11 bases that match TRBD1. CDR1 LNHDA and CDR2 SQIVND come from the germline V gene (reference sequence). The CDR3 has 19 amino acids. After removal of 3 bases from V and 0 bases from J, the junction contained 9 bases not matched to a gene. CDR3 region: CASSIRTGGAEATNEKLFF. The DNA for the CDR3 is TGTGCCAGTAGTATCAGGACAGGGGGCGCGGAGGCAACTAATGAAAAACTGTTTTTT.

The CDR3 region is CASSGLGARGPITHTEAFF. DNA of the CDR3: TGTGCCAGCAGCGGACTCGGGGCCAGGGGGCCAATTACTCACACTGAAGCTTTCTTT. The chain carries TRBV9 and TRBJ1-1; 8 nucleotides align to TRBD1. V was clipped by 3 bases and J by 3 bases; unmatched bases: 19. The CDR3 extends over 19 amino acids. Looked up from germline, CDR1 is SGDLS and CDR2 is YYNGEE.

This sequence joins TRBV27 and TRBJ2-6; tentative D call: TRBD2 (5 bases). Germline values: CDR1 MNHEY, CDR2 SMNVEV (reference sequence). This CDR3 region has 17 residues. V was shortened by 0 bases and J by 4 bases, with 13 bases between the two germline ends. CDR3 sequence reads: CASSLSFRGSGANVLTF. CDR3 coding DNA: TGTGCCAGCAGTTTATCTTTTCGGGGTTCAGGGGCCAACGTCCTGACTTTC.

The chain combines TRBV18 with TRBJ2-3, with D unresolved. Trimming left V 0 bases short and J 4 bases short, with 5 bases between. CDR1 is KGHSH and CDR2 is LQKENI in the germline V gene. CDR3 length: 13 residues. CDR3: CASSPPPSDTQYF. The CDR3, as DNA: TGTGCCAGCTCACCACCGCCATCAGATACGCAGTATTTT.

This clone has only one observation. The sample holds other DNA sequences that translate to the same CDR3. The chain joins TRBV11-2 to TRBJ2-7; the D is unclear. Germline assignment: CDR1 SGHAT and CDR2 FQNNGV. The ends were cut back, 5 bases at V and 1 base at J, with 3 bases in the middle. The CDR3 runs to 11 residues. The chain's CDR3 is CASSPSYEQYF. CDR3 nucleotides: TGTGCCAGCAGCCCGTCCTACGAGCAGTACTTC.

This sequence joins TRBV19 and TRBJ2-1; 8 bases align to TRBD1. This CDR3 comprises 17 residues. The V gene end was trimmed by 5 bases and the J gene end by 7 bases; junction bases not matched to a gene: 16. Per the germline V gene, CDR1 is LNHDA and CDR2 is SQIVND (reference sequence). The CDR3 DNA sequence: TGTGCCAGTAGTCGCCTCTCCCAGGGGGCGCTTAAGAATGAGCAGTTCTTC. This encodes CASSRLSQGALKNEQFF.